Below, one T cell receptor (beta chain) is given with its context. Its antigen is undetermined. CDR1 and CDR2 (germline): SGHRS, YFSETQ. CDR3 length equals 15 residues. V was trimmed by 3 bases and J by 5 bases, leaving 15 bases between them. This sample is drawn from a study of cytomegalovirus exposure and HLA in healthy donors. On the study more broadly: Among 150 million to 200 million T cells, an earlier analysis found roughly 100 million unique TCR beta sequences.

In the PCR, 60 Vbeta and 13 Jbeta primers were used. TCRdb's table, derived via immunoSEQ multiplex PCR, lists solely in-frame clones and lacks some. The top ten clones hold approximately 20% of a sample with tens of thousands of clones, around 77% of them seen once. Whole-study findings and limits: V- and J-gene trimming of TCR beta was linked (in a later analysis) to a missense DCLRE1C variant. Among TCR beta chains, those listed as cytomegalovirus-associated numbered over 150. For most TCR beta V segments, an earlier analysis put the productive rate at about 87% or about 30% of the time.

This chain uses TRBV5-1 with TRBJ2-1, with a tentative D call TRBD1 (5 bases). The sequence was collected from a woman between 40 and 50 years old in good health and CMV-seropositive. The sequencing sample was made of PBMCs. The chain's CDR3 is CASSSWTNQNNEQFF. The CDR3 DNA follows: TGCGCCAGCAGCTCCTGGACAAATCAAAACAATGAGCAGTTCTTC.